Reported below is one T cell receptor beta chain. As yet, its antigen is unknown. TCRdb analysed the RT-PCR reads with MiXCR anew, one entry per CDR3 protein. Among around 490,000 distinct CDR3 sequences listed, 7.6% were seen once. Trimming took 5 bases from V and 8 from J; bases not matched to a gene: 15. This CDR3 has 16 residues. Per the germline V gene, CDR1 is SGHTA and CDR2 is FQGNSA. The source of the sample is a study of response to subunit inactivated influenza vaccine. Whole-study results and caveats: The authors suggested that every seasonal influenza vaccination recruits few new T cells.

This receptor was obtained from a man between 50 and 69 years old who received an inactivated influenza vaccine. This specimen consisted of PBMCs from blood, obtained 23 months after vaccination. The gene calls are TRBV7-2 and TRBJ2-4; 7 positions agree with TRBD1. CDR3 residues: CASSARPGQARDIQYF. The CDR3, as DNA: TGTGCCAGCAGCGCCCGACCAGGACAGGCTCGGGACATTCAGTACTTC.